This TCR beta chain was captured in a study of blood T cell repertoires in COVID-19. Germline V lookup: CDR1 SGHDN, CDR2 FVKESK. The V and J ends lost 4 bases and 6 bases, in that order; junction bases with no gene match: 9. There are 15 residues in the CDR3. The data were produced by immunoSEQ multiplex PCR, yet TCRdb's version contains in-frame clones alone and is incomplete. The sample records a few hundred thousand clones, approximately 80% being singletons. This chain uses TRBV14 with TRBJ2-1; 7 bases line up with TRBD1. The receptor comes from a woman between 45 and 65 years old with active or convalescent COVID-19. Sequencing was performed on peripheral blood. The CDR3, as DNA: TGTGCCAGCAGCCCCCGGGACAGCCGATTCAATGAGCAGTTCTTC. It translates to CASSPRDSRFNEQFF.